This TCR beta chain comes out of a study of immune heterogeneity within non-small cell lung tumors. Study-wide background: A few squamous cell carcinomas, about 10 non-squamous carcinomas and 1 not otherwise specified made up the tumors.

Study outcomes and limitations: A moderate but significant correlation was found, linking local T-cell clonality with local tumor mutational burden (R around 0.33). High-frequency T-cell receptor beta clonotypes differed largely between individual patients.

The germline CDR1 and CDR2 sequences are MNHNS and SASEGT. The CDR3 is 16 residues long. Trimming took off 6 bases at V and 5 bases at J, with 19 bases between the two ends. TCRs were amplified from about 560 ng gDNA of bulk tumor per sample. Biopsy collection occurred during surgery, with several far-apart biopsies per primary tumor. Samples came from untreated patients having curative surgery for newly diagnosed non-small cell lung cancer. This clonotype is medium-sized by share. What it binds is not known. Multiplex PCR employing 32 V and 13 J primers generated amplicons of the TCR beta CDR3. TCRdb re-called the multiplex PCR reads with MiXCR, one entry per CDR3 protein. This sample has some 4,400 distinct CDR3 sequences, with 36% found just once.

The TCR comes from a woman in her 50s with non-small cell lung cancer. This chain connects TRBV6-1 to TRBJ2-2; D is ambiguous. Source material: lung tumor tissue. CDR3 in DNA: TGTGCCAGCAGCCTGCTGGGTGGGGAAGGTACCGGGGAGCTGTTTTTT. Its translation: CASSLLGGEGTGELFF.